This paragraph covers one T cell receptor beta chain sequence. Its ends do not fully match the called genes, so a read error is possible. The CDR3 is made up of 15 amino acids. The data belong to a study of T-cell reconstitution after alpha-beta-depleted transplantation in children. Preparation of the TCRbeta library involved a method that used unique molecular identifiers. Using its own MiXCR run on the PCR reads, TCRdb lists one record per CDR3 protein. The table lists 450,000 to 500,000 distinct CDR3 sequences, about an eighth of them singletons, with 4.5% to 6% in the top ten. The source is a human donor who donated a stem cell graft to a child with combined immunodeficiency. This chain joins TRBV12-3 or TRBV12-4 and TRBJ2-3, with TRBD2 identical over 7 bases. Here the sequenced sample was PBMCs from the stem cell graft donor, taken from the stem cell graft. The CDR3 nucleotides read TGTGCCAGCAGTAGAGCGGGGCGATTCACAAATACGCAGTATTTT. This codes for CASSRAGRFTNTQYF.